Following are 21 T cell receptor beta chains from one sample sequenced in a study of OX40 agonist ivuxolimab in advanced cancers. Only in-frame clones appear in the TCRdb table, and some are missing; sequencing was by immunoSEQ multiplex PCR. This table has 50,000 to 65,000 clones, around 90% appearing once. Specimen: CD4+ or CD8+ T cells sorted from blood, collected in a trial of the OX40 agonist ivuxolimab. The receptors stem from an adult with an advanced solid tumor such as melanoma, head and neck, liver or kidney cancer.

This chain links TRBV27 with TRBJ2-6; 8 bases align to TRBD2. After removal of 5 bases from V and 0 bases from J, the junction contained 6 bases not matched to a gene. Per germline, CDR1 MNHEY and CDR2 SMNVEV (reference sequence). This CDR3 has 17 amino acids. The CDR3 reads CASSLAGLSSGANVLTF. CDR3 nucleotide sequence: TGTGCCAGCAGTCTAGCGGGCCTTAGCTCTGGGGCCAACGTCCTGACTTTC.

The chain employs TRBV5-1 and TRBJ2-1; possibly TRBD1 or TRBD2 for D (5 bases each). The CDR3 runs 13 residues. Trimming cost V 0 bases and J 6 bases, with 7 bases left between them. Germline V gene data show CDR1 as SGHRS and CDR2 as YFSETQ. The CDR3 nucleotides are TGCGCCAGCAGCTTGGTGAGGGGCAATGAGCAGTTCTTC. Its translation is CASSLVRGNEQFF.

The chain carries TRBV2 and TRBJ2-3; the match to TRBD1 covers 10 bases. This CDR3 comprises 15 residues. Trimming removed 5 bases from V and 7 bases from J; junction bases left unmatched: 9. Germline V CDR1 and CDR2: SNHLY, FYNNEI. The CDR3 sequence: CASSPGQGSSYTQYF. The CDR3 DNA is TGTGCCAGCAGTCCGGGACAGGGGTCCTCGTATACGCAGTATTTT.

V usage is TRBV11-2 and J usage is TRBJ2-7; the match to TRBD2 covers 10 bases. V lost 6 bases, J lost 3 bases, and 11 bases stayed unmatched. The CDR3 sequence is 16 residues long. Germline CDR1 is SGHAT and CDR2 is FQNNGV. The CDR3 coding sequence is TGTGCCAGCAGTCACAGCGGGAGGGCCTTCAACTACGAGCAGTACTTC. It codes for CASSHSGRAFNYEQYF.

This clone was observed a handful of times. V usage is TRBV6-1 and J usage is TRBJ1-3; perhaps TRBD1 as D (5 bases). The CDR3 is 13 amino acids. Germline-derived CDR1 and CDR2 are MNHNS and SASEGT. V was clipped by 8 bases and J by 4 bases, with 12 bases between them. CDR3 loop: CASGSGIGNTIYF. The CDR3 region has the DNA TGTGCCAGCGGGTCAGGGATCGGAAACACCATATATTTT.

The V and J genes are TRBV5-1 and TRBJ2-3; D is possibly TRBD2 (6 bases). V was trimmed by 1 base and J by 5 bases, leaving 14 bases between them. From germline, CDR1 is SGHRS and CDR2 YFSETQ. The CDR3 runs to 15 residues. The CDR3 region has the DNA TGCGCCAGCAGCTTGACAACGGGAGCGGTAGATACGCAGTATTTT. Encoded protein: CASSLTTGAVDTQYF.

This rearrangement joins TRBV11-3 to TRBJ1-5; TRBD1 agrees at 10 bases. The CDR3 spans 15 residues. The germline CDR1 and CDR2 sequences are SGHNT and YENEEA. With V trimmed by 4 bases and J by 7 bases, 7 bases remained unmatched. The CDR3 loop is CASSSGGQGEQPQHF. CDR3 nucleotides: TGTGCCAGCAGCTCAGGAGGACAGGGGGAACAGCCCCAGCATTTT. Filled out from reference TRBV11-3 and TRBJ1-5, the complete variable domain reads EAGVVQSPRYKIIEKKQPVAFWCNPISGHNTLYWYLQNLGQGPELLIRYENEEAVDDSQLPKDRFSAERLKGVDSTLKIQPAELGDSAVYLCASSSGGQGEQPQHFGDGTRLSIL.

The rearrangement joins TRBV7-3 to TRBJ2-1; D gene ambiguous. The CDR3 extends over 13 amino acids. V lost 4 bases and J 8 bases, leaving 12 bases between the germline ends. In germline, CDR1 is SGHTA, CDR2 FQGTGA. The CDR3 DNA reads TGTGCCAGCAGCTCCTCCCCCGCGGATGAGCAGTTCTTC. It codes for CASSSSPADEQFF.

The chain carries TRBV27 and TRBJ2-3; 13 bases agree with TRBD2. V shed 0 bases, J shed 2 bases, and the junction held 2 bases outside the gene matches. CDR1 MNHEY and CDR2 SMNVEV come from the germline V gene (reference sequence). CDR3 size: 17 residues. The CDR3 sequence is CASSLSGLAGFTDTQYF. Here the CDR3 DNA reads TGTGCCAGCAGTTTATCGGGACTAGCGGGATTCACAGATACGCAGTATTTT.

The chain carries TRBV6-5 and TRBJ1-1; no clear D. The germline CDR1 and CDR2 sequences are MNHEY and SVGAGI. The CDR3 is 13 amino acids. Trimming stripped 6 bases from V and 9 bases from J, with 17 bases between. CDR3 DNA: TGTGCCAGCAGCCCCGGCGCTCCGGATAAAGCTTTCTTT. Encoded protein: CASSPGAPDKAFF.

This clone was observed a handful of times. This sequence joins TRBV5-1 and TRBJ1-1, with D unresolved. This CDR3 contains 12 residues. Trimming removed 0 bases at V and 2 bases at J, with 2 bases between. Germline lookup yields CDR1 SGHRS and CDR2 YFSETQ. The CDR3 reads CASSLDNTEAFF. As DNA, the CDR3 is TGCGCCAGCAGCTTGGACAACACTGAAGCTTTCTTT.

This clone was found once. The chain employs TRBV19 and TRBJ1-1, with D perhaps TRBD1 (5 bases). V lost 6 bases to trimming and J lost 3 bases, with 17 bases between them. Germline V CDR1 and CDR2: LNHDA, SQIVND (reference sequence). CDR3 length equals 15 residues. The CDR3 nucleotides are TGTGCCAGTAGATCGGGCGGGGGAACATACACTGAAGCTTTCTTT. Amino acid sequence: CASRSGGGTYTEAFF.

This chain joins TRBV25-1 and TRBJ1-5; 9 bases map to TRBD1. Germline V gene lookup returns CDR1 MGHDK and CDR2 SYGVNS. CDR3 length equals 15 residues. Trimming removed 1 base from V and 10 bases from J; junction bases left unmatched: 8. CDR3 sequence: CASSESGTGNIPQHF. The CDR3 bases are TGTGCCAGCAGTGAATCGGGGACAGGGAATATACCCCAGCATTTT.

This clone is a singleton in its sample. The chain employs TRBV19 and TRBJ1-2; D is perhaps TRBD1 (6 bases). CDR1 and CDR2 (germline): LNHDA, SQIVND (reference sequence). V lost 7 bases and J lost 4, with 16 bases in between. There are 14 residues in the CDR3. This chain's CDR3 is CASTAEGGSYGYTF. The CDR3 nucleotides are TGTGCCAGTACCGCTGAGGGGGGAAGCTATGGCTACACCTTC.

This clone came up once. This sequence joins TRBV5-5 and TRBJ1-1, with TRBD1 matching over 7 bases. Germline assignment: CDR1 SGHKS and CDR2 YYEKEE (reference sequence). The ends lost 7 bases at V and 1 base at J; junction bases unmatched: 10. The CDR3 has 15 amino acids. DNA of the CDR3: TGTGCCAGCGCCCTTACAGGGGACAAGAACACTGAAGCTTTCTTT. It translates to CASALTGDKNTEAFF.

This clone was seen a single time. Compared with germline, one end of the junction differs, possibly owing to a read error. This rearrangement joins TRBV7-7 to TRBJ2-7; 13 nucleotides align to TRBD2. Per germline, CDR1 SSHAT and CDR2 FNYEAQ (reference sequence). The CDR3 spans 15 residues. The CDR3 protein is CASTGLAGVSYEQYF. The DNA for the CDR3 is TGTGCTAGCACAGGACTAGCGGGAGTATCCTACGAGCAGTACTTC. Full variable domain (outside the CDR3, taken from reference TRBV7-7 and TRBJ2-7): GAGVSQSPRYKVTKRGQDVTLRCDPISSHATLYWYQQALGQGPEFLTYFNYEAQPDKSGLPSDRFSAERPEGSISTLTIQRTEQRDSAMYRCASTGLAGVSYEQYFGPGTRLTVT.

The CDR3 DNA reads TGTGCCAGCATCATGGACAGGGCTGGAAACACCATATATTTT. Its translation is CASIMDRAGNTIYF. V is TRBV6-6 and J is TRBJ1-3, with TRBD1 matching over 8 bases. Germline trimming cut 7 bases from V and 2 bases from J; bases unmatched to any gene: 4. CDR1 is MNHNY and CDR2 is SVGAGI in the germline V gene (reference sequence). CDR3 size: 14 residues.

This clone was detected a few times. This chain connects TRBV23-1 to TRBJ2-7, with D possibly matching TRBD2 (6 bases). TRBV23-1 belongs to the ORF category, with a function that is uncertain. The CDR3 length is 14 residues. V lost 6 bases, J lost 1 base, and 13 bases lay in between. The CDR3, as DNA: TGCGCCAGCAGGCTCGGGACTGGGTCCTACGAGCAGTACTTC. As protein: CASRLGTGSYEQYF.

This clone was seen just once. This chain joins TRBV5-6 and TRBJ1-5; D gene unclear. This CDR3 comprises 15 residues. Germline V CDR1 and CDR2: SGHDT, YYEEEE. Deletions cut 2 bases from V and 6 bases from J, with 15 bases between. The CDR3 loop reads CASSFYHPSGQPQHF. The CDR3 nucleotides are TGTGCCAGCAGCTTTTACCACCCAAGCGGTCAGCCCCAGCATTTT.

A few counts support this clone. CDR3 sequence: CSGTGFGRERISTEAFF. CDR3 sequence (DNA): TGCAGTGGGACAGGGTTTGGACGTGAACGAATAAGCACTGAAGCTTTCTTT. The chain joins TRBV29-1 to TRBJ1-1; 9 bases are shared with TRBD1. The CDR3 runs to 17 residues. CDR1 is SQVTM and CDR2 is ANQGSEA in the germline V gene.

The chain combines TRBV5-4 with TRBJ2-1; D possibly corresponds to TRBD2 (5 bases). Germline CDR1 and CDR2: SGHNT and YYREEE (reference sequence). CDR3 length: 15 residues. V shed 5 bases and J shed 0 bases, with 12 bases lying between them. CDR3 sequence: CASRKDWSSYNEQFF. CDR3 DNA sequence: TGTGCCAGCAGGAAGGACTGGAGCTCCTACAATGAGCAGTTCTTC.